This T cell receptor beta chain is drawn from a study of shared clonotypes between healthy human individuals. Whole-study context: Ranging from 18 to 49 in age, donors were two women and a few men. Plates per donor: three CD4 naive, three CD4 memory, two CD8 naive, one CD8 memory. Whole-study results and caveats: Researchers sampled only blood; tissue repertoires likely differ. Larger richness was generally estimated for naive than memory subsets.

Naive-designated CD8 cells lacked CD45RO, were positively enriched for CCR7, and omitted terminally differentiated effector memory CD45RA+ cells. On this clone itself: Its antigen is undetermined.

Trimming stripped 4 bases from V and 0 bases from J, with 13 bases between. The CDR3 is 15 residues long. The germline gives CDR1 MNHEY, CDR2 SMNVEV (reference sequence). The assay was immunoSEQ multiplex PCR, and TCRdb's table has in-frame clones only and misses some. The sample includes some 800,000 clones, more than 85% seen only once; the top ten take approximately 25%. Sequencing input: naive CD8+ T cells sorted from blood. The chain couples TRBV27 to TRBJ2-7; D perhaps matches TRBD1 (5 bases). The sequence derives from a man aged 25-40 years in good health. CDR3 bases: TGTGCCAGCAGTTCGCCCGCTCAGGGCTCCTACGAGCAGTACTTC. Translation gives CASSSPAQGSYEQYF.